This TCR beta chain was sequenced for a study of cytomegalovirus exposure and HLA in healthy donors. Regarding the study as a whole: On later analysis, the bulk of CMV-associated TCR beta chains appeared to be HLA-restricted. Sequence variants that were highly shared formed a cluster that was likely a sequencing artifact.

This PCR relied on a set of 60 Vbeta primers and 13 Jbeta primers. Original processing methods: Later analysis identified tens of millions of unique TCR beta chains, approximately 11 million shared. Repertoires were generated with immunoSEQ multiplex PCR, while TCRdb's copy carries only in-frame clones and drops some. V, J and clone size reflect that table, while D and trimming were determined from the DNA. The data hold some 69,000 clones, with 70% to 85% observed a single time. About this clone itself: Antigen specificity is unknown.

Sequencing input: PBMCs. The sequence came from a woman under 40 in good health and CMV-seronegative.

The CDR3 DNA reads as TGCGCCAGCAGCTCAGGATGGGGGGAGAAAGATACGCAGTATTTT. This translates into CASSSGWGEKDTQYF. The chain joins TRBV5-1 to TRBJ2-3; perhaps TRBD2 as D (6 bases). The CDR3 spans 15 residues. Germline CDR1 is SGHRS and CDR2 is YFSETQ. The ends were cut back, 3 bases at V and 5 bases at J, with 16 bases in the middle.